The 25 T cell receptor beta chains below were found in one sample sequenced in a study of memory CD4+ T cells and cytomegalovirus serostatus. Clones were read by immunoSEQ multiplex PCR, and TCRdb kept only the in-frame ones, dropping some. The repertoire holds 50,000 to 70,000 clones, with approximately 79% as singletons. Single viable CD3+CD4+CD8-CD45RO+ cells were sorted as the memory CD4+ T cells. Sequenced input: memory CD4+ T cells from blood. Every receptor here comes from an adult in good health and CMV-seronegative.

The CDR3 spells CASSDTRVGKTQYF. The CDR3 region has the DNA TGTGCCAGCAGTGATACCCGAGTCGGGAAGACCCAGTACTTC. The chain links TRBV25-1 to TRBJ2-5; D is perhaps TRBD2 (5 bases). The length of the CDR3 is 14 residues. Germline CDR1 and CDR2: MGHDK and SYGVNS. Trimming stripped 3 bases from V and 6 bases from J, with 14 bases between. Based on the CDR3 plus reference TRBV25-1 and TRBJ2-5, the full variable domain is EADIYQTPRYLVIGTGKKITLECSQTMGHDKMYWYQQDPGMELHLIHYSYGVNSTEKGDLSSESTVSRIRTEHFPLTLESARPSHTSQYLCASSDTRVGKTQYFGPGTRLLVL.

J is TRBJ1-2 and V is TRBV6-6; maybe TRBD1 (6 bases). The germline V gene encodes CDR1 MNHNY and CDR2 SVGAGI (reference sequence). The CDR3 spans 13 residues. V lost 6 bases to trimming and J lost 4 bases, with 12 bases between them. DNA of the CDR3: TGTGCCAGCAGCCCGGGGGCCCGCTATGGCTACACCTTC. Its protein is CASSPGARYGYTF.

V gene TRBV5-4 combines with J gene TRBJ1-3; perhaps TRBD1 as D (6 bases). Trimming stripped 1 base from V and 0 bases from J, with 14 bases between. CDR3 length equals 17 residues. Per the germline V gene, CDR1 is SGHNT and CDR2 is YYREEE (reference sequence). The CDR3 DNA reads TGTGCCAGCAGCTTGTCGACAGGCGTATTCTCTGGAAACACCATATATTTT. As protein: CASSLSTGVFSGNTIYF.

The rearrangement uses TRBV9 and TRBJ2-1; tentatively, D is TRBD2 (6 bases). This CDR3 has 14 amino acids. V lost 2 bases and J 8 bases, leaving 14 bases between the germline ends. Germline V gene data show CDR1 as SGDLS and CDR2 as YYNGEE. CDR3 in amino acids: CASSVGTEGDEQFF. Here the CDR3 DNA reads TGTGCCAGCAGCGTCGGGACTGAAGGGGATGAGCAGTTCTTC.

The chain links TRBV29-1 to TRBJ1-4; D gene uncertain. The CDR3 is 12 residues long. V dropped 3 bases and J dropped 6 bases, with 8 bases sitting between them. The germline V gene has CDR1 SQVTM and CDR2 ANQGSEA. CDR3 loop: CSVDSGYEKLFF. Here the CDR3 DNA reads TGCAGCGTTGACTCTGGTTATGAAAAACTGTTTTTT.

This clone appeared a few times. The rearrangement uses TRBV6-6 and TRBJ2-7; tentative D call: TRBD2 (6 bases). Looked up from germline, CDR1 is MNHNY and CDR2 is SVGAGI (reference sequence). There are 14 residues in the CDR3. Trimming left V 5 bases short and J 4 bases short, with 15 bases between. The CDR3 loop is CASSRHTGGYEQYF. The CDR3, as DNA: TGTGCCAGCAGTCGCCACACAGGAGGGTACGAGCAGTACTTC.

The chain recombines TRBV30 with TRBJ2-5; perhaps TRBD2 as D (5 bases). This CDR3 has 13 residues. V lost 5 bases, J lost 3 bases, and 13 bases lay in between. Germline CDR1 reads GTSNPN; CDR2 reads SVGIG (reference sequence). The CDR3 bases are TGTGCCTGGGATCGAGGGATTAAAGAGACCCAGTACTTC. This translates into CAWDRGIKETQYF. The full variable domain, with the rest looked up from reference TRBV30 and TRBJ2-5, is SQTIHQWPATLVQPVGSPLSLECTVEGTSNPNLYWYRQAAGRGLQLLFYSVGIGQISSEVPQNLSASRPQDRQFILSSKKLLLSDSGFYLCAWDRGIKETQYFGPGTRLLVL.

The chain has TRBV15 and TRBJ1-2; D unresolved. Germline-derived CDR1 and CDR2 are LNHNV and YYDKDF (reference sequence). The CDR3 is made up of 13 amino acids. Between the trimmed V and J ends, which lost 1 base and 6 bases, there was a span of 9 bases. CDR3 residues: CATSRVISDGYTF. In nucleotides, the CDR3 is TGTGCCACCAGCAGAGTCATAAGTGATGGCTACACCTTC.

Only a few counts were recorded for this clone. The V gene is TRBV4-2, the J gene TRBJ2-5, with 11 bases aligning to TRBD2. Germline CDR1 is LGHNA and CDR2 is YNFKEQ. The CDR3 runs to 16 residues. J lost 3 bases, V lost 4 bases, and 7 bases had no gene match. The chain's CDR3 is CASSLLMTSGEETQYF. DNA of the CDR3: TGTGCCAGCAGCCTTCTTATGACTAGCGGGGAAGAGACCCAGTACTTC.

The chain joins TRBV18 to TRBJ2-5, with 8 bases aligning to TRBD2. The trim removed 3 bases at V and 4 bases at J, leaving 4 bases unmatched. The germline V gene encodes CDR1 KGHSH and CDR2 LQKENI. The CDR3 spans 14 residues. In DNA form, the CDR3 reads TGTGCCAGCTCACCCAACGGGGGGGGAGAGACCCAGTACTTC. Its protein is CASSPNGGGETQYF.

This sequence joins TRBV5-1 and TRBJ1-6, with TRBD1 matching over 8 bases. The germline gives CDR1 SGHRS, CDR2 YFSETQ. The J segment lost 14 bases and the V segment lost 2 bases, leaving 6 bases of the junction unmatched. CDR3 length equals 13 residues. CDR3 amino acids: CASSFDRGWSLHF. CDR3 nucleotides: TGCGCCAGCAGCTTCGACAGGGGCTGGTCCCTCCACTTT.

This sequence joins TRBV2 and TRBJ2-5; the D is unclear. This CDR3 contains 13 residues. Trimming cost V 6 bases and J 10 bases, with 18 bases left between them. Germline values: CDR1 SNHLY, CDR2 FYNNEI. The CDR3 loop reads CASSIEIGVGQYF. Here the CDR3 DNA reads TGTGCCAGCAGCATAGAGATTGGGGTCGGCCAGTACTTC.

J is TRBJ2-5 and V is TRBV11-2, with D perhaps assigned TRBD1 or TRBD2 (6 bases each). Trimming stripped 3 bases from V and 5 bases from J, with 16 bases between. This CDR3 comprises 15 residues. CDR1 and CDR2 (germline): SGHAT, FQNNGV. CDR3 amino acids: CASSLGGQPWETQYF. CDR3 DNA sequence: TGTGCCAGCAGCTTGGGGGGCCAGCCTTGGGAGACCCAGTACTTC.

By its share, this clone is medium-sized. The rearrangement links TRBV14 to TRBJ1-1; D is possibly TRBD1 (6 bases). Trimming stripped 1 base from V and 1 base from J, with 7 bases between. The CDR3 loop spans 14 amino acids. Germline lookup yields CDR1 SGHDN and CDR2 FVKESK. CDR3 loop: CASSQGGRNTEAFF. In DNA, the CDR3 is TGTGCCAGCAGCCAAGGGGGGCGGAACACTGAAGCTTTCTTT. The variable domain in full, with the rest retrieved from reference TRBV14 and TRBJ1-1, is EAGVTQFPSHSVIEKGQTVTLRCDPISGHDNLYWYRRVMGKEIKFLLHFVKESKQDESGMPNNRFLAERTGGTYSTLKVQPAELEDSGVYFCASSQGGRNTEAFFGQGTRLTVV.

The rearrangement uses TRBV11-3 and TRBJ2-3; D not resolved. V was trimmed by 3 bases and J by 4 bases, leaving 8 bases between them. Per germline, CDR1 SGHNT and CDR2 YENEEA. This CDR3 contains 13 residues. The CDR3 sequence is CASSFMTPDTQYF. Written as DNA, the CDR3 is TGTGCCAGCAGCTTCATGACCCCAGATACGCAGTATTTT. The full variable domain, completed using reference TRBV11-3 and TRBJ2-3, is EAGVVQSPRYKIIEKKQPVAFWCNPISGHNTLYWYLQNLGQGPELLIRYENEEAVDDSQLPKDRFSAERLKGVDSTLKIQPAELGDSAVYLCASSFMTPDTQYFGPGTRLTVL.

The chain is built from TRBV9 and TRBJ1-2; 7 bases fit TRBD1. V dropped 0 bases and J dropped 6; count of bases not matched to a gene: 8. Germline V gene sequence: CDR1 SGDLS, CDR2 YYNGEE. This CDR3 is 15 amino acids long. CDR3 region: CASSVETGSTNGYTF. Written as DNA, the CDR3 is TGTGCCAGCAGCGTAGAGACAGGGTCCACTAATGGCTACACCTTC.

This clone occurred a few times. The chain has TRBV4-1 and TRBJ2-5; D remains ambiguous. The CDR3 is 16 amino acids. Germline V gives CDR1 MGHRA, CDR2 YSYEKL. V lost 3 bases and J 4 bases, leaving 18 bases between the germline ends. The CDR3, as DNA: TGCGCCAGCAGCCATGGGATCGACCAGACGGTAGAGACCCAGTACTTC. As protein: CASSHGIDQTVETQYF.

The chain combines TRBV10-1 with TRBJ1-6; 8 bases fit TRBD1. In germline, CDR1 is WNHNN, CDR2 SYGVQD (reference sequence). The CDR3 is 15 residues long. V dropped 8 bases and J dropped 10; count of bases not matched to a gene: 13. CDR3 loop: CASPPGTGGRSPLHF. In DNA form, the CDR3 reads TGCGCCAGCCCGCCCGGGACAGGAGGTCGATCACCCCTCCACTTT.

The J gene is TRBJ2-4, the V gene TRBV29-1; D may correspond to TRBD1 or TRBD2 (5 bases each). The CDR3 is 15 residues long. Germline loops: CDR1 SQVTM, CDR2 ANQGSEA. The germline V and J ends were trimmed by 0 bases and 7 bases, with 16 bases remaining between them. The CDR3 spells CSVEELDLAGNIQYF. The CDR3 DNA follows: TGCAGCGTTGAAGAGTTGGACTTAGCAGGGAACATTCAGTACTTC.

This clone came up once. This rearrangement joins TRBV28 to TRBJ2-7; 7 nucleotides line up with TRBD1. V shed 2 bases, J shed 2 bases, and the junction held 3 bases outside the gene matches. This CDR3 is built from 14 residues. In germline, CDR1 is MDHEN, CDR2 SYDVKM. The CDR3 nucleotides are TGTGCCAGCAGTTTAATCAGGGGGACCTACGAGCAGTACTTC. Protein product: CASSLIRGTYEQYF.

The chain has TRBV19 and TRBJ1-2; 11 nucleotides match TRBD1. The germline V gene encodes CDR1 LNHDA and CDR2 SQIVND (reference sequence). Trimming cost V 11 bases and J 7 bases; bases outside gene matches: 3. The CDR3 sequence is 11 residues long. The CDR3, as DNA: TGTGCCGGGACAGGGGGAGGTGGCTACACCTTC. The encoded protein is CAGTGGGGYTF.

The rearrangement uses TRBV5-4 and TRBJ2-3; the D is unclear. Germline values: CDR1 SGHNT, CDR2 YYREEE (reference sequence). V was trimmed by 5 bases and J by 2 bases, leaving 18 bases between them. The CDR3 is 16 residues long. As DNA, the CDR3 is TGTGCCAGCAGTCCGCGTGCCACCCGCCCCACAGATACGCAGTATTTT. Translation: CASSPRATRPTDTQYF.

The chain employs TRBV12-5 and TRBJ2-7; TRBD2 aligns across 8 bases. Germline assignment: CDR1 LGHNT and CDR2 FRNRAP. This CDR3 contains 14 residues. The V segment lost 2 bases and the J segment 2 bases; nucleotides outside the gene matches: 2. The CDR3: CASGLSGRAYEQYF. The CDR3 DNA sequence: TGTGCTAGTGGTTTGTCCGGGAGGGCCTACGAGCAGTACTTC.

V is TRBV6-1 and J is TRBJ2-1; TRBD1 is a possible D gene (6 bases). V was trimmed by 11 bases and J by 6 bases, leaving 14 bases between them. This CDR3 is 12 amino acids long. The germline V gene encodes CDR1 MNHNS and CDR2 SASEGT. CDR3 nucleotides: TGTGCCTTGGGCAGGGGCGTCAATGAGCAGTTCTTC. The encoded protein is CALGRGVNEQFF.

This CDR3 reads CASRAPGTGNTIYF. As DNA, the CDR3 is TGTGCCAGCAGGGCCCCAGGGACTGGAAACACCATATATTTT. The J gene is TRBJ1-3, the V gene TRBV27; D may be TRBD1 (5 bases). CDR1 is MNHEY and CDR2 is SMNVEV in the germline V gene (reference sequence). Trimming cost V 6 bases and J 2 bases, with 11 bases left between them. This CDR3 comprises 14 residues.